This passage covers 28 T cell receptor beta chains from one sample sequenced in a study of cytomegalovirus exposure and HLA in healthy donors. Data came from immunoSEQ multiplex PCR; TCRdb stores just in-frame clones and leaves some out. This table holds about 130,000 clones, almost 90% found once. The sequencing sample was made of PBMCs. Receptors were obtained from a man aged 25-45 years in good health and CMV-seronegative.

This chain links TRBV29-1 with TRBJ2-3, with a weak D call TRBD2 (7 bases). Germline V gives CDR1 SQVTM, CDR2 ANQGSEA. This CDR3 is 15 amino acids long. The V and J ends lost 6 bases and 0 bases respectively, with 16 bases between them. The CDR3: CSVTRGGTSTDTQYF. DNA of the CDR3: TGCAGCGTCACGAGGGGGGGAACCAGCACAGATACGCAGTATTTT.

This rearrangement joins TRBV21-1 to TRBJ1-5; the table names TRBD1, a call not compared with the DNA. TRBV21-1 has pseudogene status. CDR3 length: 20 amino acids. For the CDR3, the DNA is TGTGCCAGCAGCAATAGAGGCATATCATTGGACAGGAGGAGCAATCAGCCCCAGCATTTT. Translation: CASSNRGISLDRRSNQPQHF.

V gene TRBV18 combines with J gene TRBJ1-1, with D uncertain. The V and J ends lost 3 bases and 4 bases respectively, with 12 bases between them. The germline V gene encodes CDR1 KGHSH and CDR2 LQKENI. This CDR3 is 14 amino acids long. The CDR3 DNA sequence: TGTGCCAGCTCACCCTCCGAGGAAGTCACTGAAGCTTTCTTT. It encodes CASSPSEEVTEAFF.

This chain connects TRBV7-2 to TRBJ2-7; the match to TRBD2 covers 8 bases. The V and J ends lost 5 bases and 0 bases, in that order; junction bases with no gene match: 9. Germline CDR1 SGHTA, CDR2 FQGNSA. This CDR3 is 16 amino acids long. The DNA of the CDR3 is TGTGCCAGCAGCACGACCGCGGGGGGTAGCTCCTACGAGCAGTACTTC. The encoded protein is CASSTTAGGSSYEQYF.

V gene TRBV5-6 combines with J gene TRBJ2-7; 9 bases fit TRBD2. The CDR3 sequence is 14 residues long. The germline gives CDR1 SGHDT, CDR2 YYEEEE. Trimming took 6 bases from V and 5 from J; bases not matched to a gene: 9. This CDR3 reads CASKSGGRANEQYF. The DNA for the CDR3 is TGTGCCAGCAAATCCGGCGGGAGGGCCAACGAGCAGTACTTC.

This clone was recorded once. This chain joins TRBV20-1 and TRBJ2-1; D ambiguous. V lost 5 bases and J 5 bases, leaving 4 bases between the germline ends. The CDR3 consists of 10 residues. Germline CDR1 and CDR2: DFQATT and SNEGSKA (reference sequence). The CDR3 spells CSAYNNEQFF. As DNA, the CDR3 is TGCAGTGCTTACAACAATGAGCAGTTCTTC.

V and J are TRBV7-6 and TRBJ2-1, with 7 positions matching TRBD2. The ends lost 1 base at V and 8 bases at J; junction bases unmatched: 11. The CDR3 runs 16 residues. Germline V CDR1 and CDR2: SGHVS, FNYEAQ. The CDR3 is CASSLDSPAGVYEQFF. The CDR3 DNA reads as TGTGCCAGCAGCTTAGATTCCCCTGCGGGAGTCTATGAGCAGTTCTTC.

This clone has only one observation. The V and J genes are TRBV10-3 and TRBJ1-1; a possible D gene is TRBD1 (6 bases). CDR1 and CDR2 from the germline V gene are ENHRY and SYGVKD. The CDR3 consists of 13 residues. V lost 10 bases and J lost 2, with 14 bases in between. The CDR3 loop reads CATSQGSNTEAFF. CDR3 coding DNA: TGTGCCACCTCACAGGGCAGTAACACTGAAGCTTTCTTT.

This clone has only one observation. The chain combines TRBV19 with TRBJ2-1; no clear D gene. The CDR3 covers 12 residues. Germline V CDR1 and CDR2: LNHDA, SQIVND (reference sequence). V lost 10 bases and J lost 9, with 16 bases in between. Here the CDR3 DNA reads TGTGCCACCGCCCCCCAGCGCGGTGAGCAGTTCTTC. It yields the protein CATAPQRGEQFF.

The CDR3 loop is CASSGGTNYNEQFF. DNA for the CDR3: TGTGCCAGCAGTGGGGGGACAAACTACAATGAGCAGTTCTTC. The chain employs TRBV6-4 and TRBJ2-1; D may be TRBD1 (6 bases). This CDR3 has 14 residues. CDR1 is MRHNA, CDR2 SNTAGT, per germline. Trimming shortened V by 4 bases and J by 3 bases, and 10 bases separated the two germline ends.

This clone was found once. The chain carries TRBV15 and TRBJ1-4; D is undetermined. This CDR3 region has 13 residues. V was clipped by 0 bases and J by 8 bases, with 7 bases between them. The V gene's germline CDR1 is LNHNV and CDR2 YYDKDF (reference sequence). The CDR3 loop reads CATSRDAEEKLFF. The CDR3 DNA reads as TGTGCCACCAGCAGAGATGCGGAGGAAAAACTGTTTTTT.

The CDR3 sequence is CATSREGGLAGFGETQYF. CDR3 DNA sequence: TGTGCCACCAGCAGAGAAGGGGGACTAGCGGGGTTCGGGGAGACCCAGTACTTC. The V gene is TRBV15, the J gene TRBJ2-5, with 13 bases lining up with TRBD2. From germline, CDR1 is LNHNV and CDR2 YYDKDF (reference sequence). This CDR3 spans 18 amino acids. The V and J ends lost 0 bases and 5 bases, in that order; junction bases with no gene match: 9.

This chain joins TRBV30 and TRBJ2-7; D is ambiguous. The germline V gene has CDR1 GTSNPN and CDR2 SVGIG (reference sequence). The CDR3 covers 13 residues. Deletions cut 5 bases from V and 3 bases from J, with 14 bases between. The chain's CDR3 is CAWGRIGLYEQYF. The CDR3 bases are TGTGCCTGGGGGCGTATTGGTCTCTACGAGCAGTACTTC.

The V call is TRBV7-9, the J call TRBJ2-3; TRBD1 agrees at 8 bases. Germline loops: CDR1 SEHNR, CDR2 FQNEAQ (reference sequence). The CDR3 runs 16 residues. V trimming: 5 bases; J trimming: 2 bases; junction bases outside the gene matches: 9. The CDR3 DNA reads as TGTGCCAGCAGCCCCGAGGGACAGGCTTACACAGATACGCAGTATTTT. Its translation: CASSPEGQAYTDTQYF.

The rearrangement joins TRBV29-1 to TRBJ2-1, with 9 bases that match TRBD1. In germline, CDR1 is SQVTM, CDR2 ANQGSEA. After removal of 5 bases from V and 9 bases from J, the junction contained 8 bases not matched to a gene. This CDR3 has 13 amino acids. CDR3 nucleotide sequence: TGCAGCGTTAACAGGGGGCAGGGGAGTGAGCAGTTCTTC. Encoded protein: CSVNRGQGSEQFF.

The V gene is TRBV7-2, the J gene TRBJ1-2; D not resolved. The V gene lost 0 bases and the J gene lost 7 bases, with 18 bases spanning the gap. The CDR3 totals 16 residues. Germline V lookup: CDR1 SGHTA, CDR2 FQGNSA. The CDR3 sequence: CASSLALMGFGRGYTF. CDR3 in DNA: TGTGCCAGCAGCTTAGCGCTGATGGGCTTCGGTCGTGGCTACACCTTC.

The chain couples TRBV19 to TRBJ2-7, with D tentatively TRBD1 (5 bases). Germline V gene lookup returns CDR1 LNHDA and CDR2 SQIVND (reference sequence). Trimming took 4 bases from V and 0 from J, leaving 7 bases between them. The CDR3 has 13 residues. CDR3 coding DNA: TGTGCCAGTAGTAAGACAGCCTCCTACGAGCAGTACTTC. Translating gives CASSKTASYEQYF. The variable domain in full, with the rest retrieved from reference TRBV19 and TRBJ2-7, is DGGITQSPKYLFRKEGQNVTLSCEQNLNHDAMYWYRQDPGQGLRLIYYSQIVNDFQKGDIAEGYSVSREKKESFPLTVTSAQKNPTAFYLCASSKTASYEQYFGPGTRLTVT.

The rearrangement links TRBV5-1 to TRBJ2-4; D is undetermined. This CDR3 region has 15 residues. V gave up 7 bases and J gave up 0 bases, with 14 bases separating them. The V gene's germline CDR1 is SGHRS and CDR2 YFSETQ. The CDR3 DNA reads TGCGCCAGCTCGTTGGAGCCTATAGCCAAAAACATTCAGTACTTC. The encoded protein is CASSLEPIAKNIQYF.

The J gene is TRBJ2-5, the V gene TRBV19; 11 positions match TRBD1. Unmatched junction bases numbered 0, after V lost 5 bases and J lost 4 bases. CDR1 and CDR2 from the germline V gene are LNHDA and SQIVND (reference sequence). There are 13 residues in the CDR3. The CDR3 DNA is TGTGCCAGTAGTGGGACAGGGGGAGAGACCCAGTACTTC. This gives the protein CASSGTGGETQYF.

The genes are TRBV5-5 and TRBJ2-7; perhaps TRBD2 as D (6 bases). The CDR3 consists of 15 residues. V gave up 2 bases and J gave up 3 bases, with 15 bases separating them. From germline, CDR1 is SGHKS and CDR2 YYEKEE (reference sequence). The DNA for the CDR3 is TGTGCCAGCAGCTTAAACGGGAGTCCAAGCTACGAGCAGTACTTC. Amino acids: CASSLNGSPSYEQYF.

This sequence joins TRBV19 and TRBJ1-2; 9 bases are a match to TRBD1. V trimming: 4 bases; J trimming: 5 bases; junction bases outside the gene matches: 2. Germline CDR1 LNHDA, CDR2 SQIVND (reference sequence). The CDR3 spans 13 residues. CDR3: CASSRGQGYGYTF. The DNA for the CDR3 is TGTGCCAGTAGTAGAGGACAGGGGTATGGCTACACCTTC.

The J gene is TRBJ1-4, the V gene TRBV30, with 7 bases fitting TRBD1. V gave up 3 bases and J gave up 5 bases; unmatched junction bases: 9. The length of the CDR3 is 15 residues. Germline CDR1 reads GTSNPN; CDR2 reads SVGIG (reference sequence). The CDR3 is CAWSGVGRGNEKLFF. The CDR3 coding sequence is TGTGCCTGGAGCGGGGTAGGCAGGGGGAATGAAAAACTGTTTTTT.

J is TRBJ2-3 and V is TRBV5-4; TRBD2 matches at 7 bases. J lost 1 base, V lost 0 bases, and 5 bases had no gene match. The CDR3 sequence is 16 residues long. Germline V gene lookup returns CDR1 SGHNT and CDR2 YYREEE (reference sequence). The CDR3 nucleotides are TGTGCCAGCAGCTTGGGTTCTAGCGGACGCACAGATACGCAGTATTTT. Residues: CASSLGSSGRTDTQYF.

The CDR3 DNA reads TGTGCCAGCATCCCCGGTATTGGCTATGGCTACACCTTC. It encodes CASIPGIGYGYTF. The chain is built from TRBV6-1 and TRBJ1-2, with unresolved D. Germline assignment: CDR1 MNHNS and CDR2 SASEGT. This CDR3 has 13 amino acids. V was clipped by 7 bases and J by 4 bases, with 13 bases between them.

The genes are TRBV14 and TRBJ2-1; D is possibly TRBD1 (6 bases). The CDR3 covers 14 residues. The germline V gene has CDR1 SGHDN and CDR2 FVKESK. The germline V and J ends were trimmed by 1 base and 7 bases, with 11 bases remaining between them. CDR3 residues: CASSQVGADNEQFF. The CDR3 DNA sequence: TGTGCCAGCAGCCAAGTGGGGGCGGATAATGAGCAGTTCTTC.

The gene calls are TRBV25-1 and TRBJ2-7; 7 nucleotides match TRBD2. The germline V gene encodes CDR1 MGHDK and CDR2 SYGVNS. The CDR3 has 15 residues. V was pared by 2 bases and J by 0 bases, with 4 bases of the junction left unmatched. The CDR3 nucleotides are TGTGCCAGCAGTGAAAGCGGGACGAGCTCCTACGAGCAGTACTTC. This codes for CASSESGTSSYEQYF.

V and J are TRBV5-6 and TRBJ1-1, with a possible D match to TRBD1 (6 bases). CDR3 length: 15 residues. Trimming took off 0 bases at V and 1 base at J, with 10 bases between the two ends. The germline gives CDR1 SGHDT, CDR2 YYEEEE. DNA of the CDR3: TGTGCCAGCAGCTTGGCAACAGGGAGGAACACTGAAGCTTTCTTT. This codes for CASSLATGRNTEAFF.

This chain links TRBV18 with TRBJ2-7; 7 nucleotides align to TRBD1. The CDR3 has 17 amino acids. The germline V gene has CDR1 KGHSH and CDR2 LQKENI. With V trimmed by 4 bases and J by 1 base, 13 bases remained unmatched. The CDR3 DNA follows: TGTGCCAGCTCACTCCAAAAACAGGGGATGGGGTCCTACGAGCAGTACTTC. Translation gives CASSLQKQGMGSYEQYF.